The rows below give T cell receptor beta chains drawn from one sample of a study of OX40 agonist ivuxolimab in advanced cancers. Some clones are missing from TCRdb's copy, which holds only in-frame ones; the method was immunoSEQ multiplex PCR. The data contain 70,000 or so clones, 90% to 95% of them singletons. Material: CD4+ or CD8+ T cells sorted from blood, obtained in a trial of the OX40 agonist ivuxolimab. These receptors came from an adult with an advanced solid tumor such as melanoma, head and neck, liver or kidney cancer. Both conserved end residues are part of each CDR3. A D gene is named only where the DNA matches it firmly. Expanded clones are given a class, and other clones once, few, many or no size at all.

j_gene | abundance | v_gene | d_gene | CDR3aa | CDR3nt
TRBJ2-7 | - | TRBV9 | TRBD1 | CASSVTGGDLYEQYF | TGTGCCAGCAGCGTGACAGGGGGAGACCTTTACGAGCAGTACTTC
TRBJ2-2 | - | TRBV27 | - | CASTPDRVAGELFF | TGTGCCAGCACCCCCGACCGCGTAGCCGGGGAGCTGTTTTTT
TRBJ2-1 | - | TRBV28 | - | CASRPPGYSYNEQFF | TGTGCCAGCAGGCCCCCGGGCTACTCCTACAATGAGCAGTTCTTC
TRBJ2-7 | once | TRBV5-1 | - | CASSTGHRYEQYF | TGCGCCAGCAGCACGGGACACCGCTACGAGCAGTACTTC
TRBJ2-5 | - | TRBV19 | - | CASTPRHRVRETQYF | TGTGCCAGTACCCCACGACACAGGGTACGAGAGACCCAGTACTTC
TRBJ1-1 | - | TRBV28 | - | CASSFPTSGYTEAFF | TGTGCCAGCAGTTTCCCAACATCAGGGTACACTGAAGCTTTCTTT
TRBJ2-7 | - | TRBV15 | - | CATSREDSGYYEQYF | TGTGCCACCAGCAGAGAGGACAGCGGGTACTACGAGCAGTACTTC
TRBJ1-2 | - | TRBV4-2 | TRBD1 | CASSQDITGANYGYTF | TGTGCCAGCAGCCAAGATATCACAGGGGCCAACTATGGCTACACCTTC
TRBJ2-3 | - | TRBV6-4 | TRBD1 | CASSARQGGIDTQYF | TGTGCCAGCAGTGCCCGACAGGGGGGAATAGATACGCAGTATTTT
TRBJ2-1 | - | TRBV27 | TRBD2 | CASSLGGGNEQFF | TGTGCCAGCAGTTTAGGGGGAGGGAATGAGCAGTTCTTC
TRBJ2-3 | - | TRBV2 | TRBD2 | CASRVGAGYTDTQYF | TGTGCCAGCAGGGTCGGAGCGGGGTACACAGATACGCAGTATTTT
TRBJ1-1 | - | TRBV10-3 | TRBD1 | CAIRSGTGDTEAFF | TGTGCCATCAGGTCCGGGACAGGGGATACTGAAGCTTTCTTT
TRBJ1-2 | - | TRBV19 | TRBD1 | CASIDRGQHGYTF | TGTGCCAGTATCGACAGGGGCCAGCATGGCTACACCTTC
TRBJ1-4 | - | TRBV6-5 | - | CASSYSKRTEALFF | TGTGCCAGCAGTTACTCGAAAAGGACGGAGGCACTGTTTTTT
TRBJ2-2 | once | TRBV25-1 | TRBD1 | CASSTPGQMNTGELFF | TGTGCCAGCAGCACTCCGGGACAGATGAACACCGGGGAGCTGTTTTTT
TRBJ2-3 | - | TRBV13 | TRBD2 | CASSGSLAGDTDTQYF | TGTGCCAGCAGCGGCTCACTAGCGGGAGACACAGATACGCAGTATTTT
TRBJ2-7 | once | TRBV9 | - | CASSVGRDGYEQYF | TGTGCCAGCAGCGTAGGCAGGGATGGGTACGAGCAGTACTTC
TRBJ1-1 | - | TRBV5-8 | - | CASSLGVGSSEAFF | TGTGCCAGCAGCTTGGGGGTAGGTTCCAGTGAAGCTTTCTTT
TRBJ1-1 | - | TRBV13 | - | CASSLSEQVEAFF | TGTGCCAGCAGCTTATCTGAGCAGGTTGAAGCTTTCTTT
TRBJ2-3 | - | TRBV11-2 | - | CASSYFPGTLTSTDTQYF | TGTGCCAGCAGCTATTTTCCCGGGACACTGACTAGCACAGATACGCAGTATTTT
TRBJ1-1 | - | TRBV6-5 | TRBD1 | CASSNDWDSEAFF | TGTGCCAGCAGCAACGACTGGGACAGTGAAGCTTTCTTT
TRBJ2-1 | - | TRBV12-5 | - | CASGPPTGWNEQFF | TGTGCTAGTGGTCCCCCTACAGGGTGGAATGAGCAGTTCTTC
TRBJ2-1 | - | TRBV7-2 | TRBD2 | CASSWGTNLREQFF | TGTGCCAGCAGCTGGGGGACTAATCTGCGTGAGCAGTTCTTC
TRBJ2-7 | - | TRBV6-1 | - | CASSEATGNYEQYF | TGTGCCAGCAGTGAAGCAACAGGGAACTACGAGCAGTACTTC
TRBJ2-3 | - | TRBV6-5 | - | CASSYSTDNTDTQYF | TGTGCCAGCAGTTACTCGACAGATAACACAGATACGCAGTATTTT
TRBJ2-1 | once | TRBV27 | TRBD2 | CASSSIAGGWNEQFF | TGTGCCAGCAGTTCGATAGCGGGAGGGTGGAATGAGCAGTTCTTC
TRBJ1-5 | - | TRBV2 | - | CASSEVTNNQPQHF | TGTGCCAGCAGTGAAGTGACAAATAATCAGCCCCAGCATTTT